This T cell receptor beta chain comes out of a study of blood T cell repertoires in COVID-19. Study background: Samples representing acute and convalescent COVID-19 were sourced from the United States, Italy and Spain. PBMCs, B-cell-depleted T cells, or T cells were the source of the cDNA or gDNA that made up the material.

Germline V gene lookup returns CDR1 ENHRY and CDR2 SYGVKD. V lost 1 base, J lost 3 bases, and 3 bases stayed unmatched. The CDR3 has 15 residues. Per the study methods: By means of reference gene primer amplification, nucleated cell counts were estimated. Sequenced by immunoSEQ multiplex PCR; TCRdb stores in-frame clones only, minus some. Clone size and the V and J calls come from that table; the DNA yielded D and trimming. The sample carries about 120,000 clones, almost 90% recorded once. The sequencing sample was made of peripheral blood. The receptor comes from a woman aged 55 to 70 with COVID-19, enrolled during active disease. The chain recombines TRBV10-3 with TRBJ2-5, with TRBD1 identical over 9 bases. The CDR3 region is CAISEWGTGKETQYF. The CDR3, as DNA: TGTGCCATCAGTGAGTGGGGGACAGGGAAAGAGACCCAGTACTTC.